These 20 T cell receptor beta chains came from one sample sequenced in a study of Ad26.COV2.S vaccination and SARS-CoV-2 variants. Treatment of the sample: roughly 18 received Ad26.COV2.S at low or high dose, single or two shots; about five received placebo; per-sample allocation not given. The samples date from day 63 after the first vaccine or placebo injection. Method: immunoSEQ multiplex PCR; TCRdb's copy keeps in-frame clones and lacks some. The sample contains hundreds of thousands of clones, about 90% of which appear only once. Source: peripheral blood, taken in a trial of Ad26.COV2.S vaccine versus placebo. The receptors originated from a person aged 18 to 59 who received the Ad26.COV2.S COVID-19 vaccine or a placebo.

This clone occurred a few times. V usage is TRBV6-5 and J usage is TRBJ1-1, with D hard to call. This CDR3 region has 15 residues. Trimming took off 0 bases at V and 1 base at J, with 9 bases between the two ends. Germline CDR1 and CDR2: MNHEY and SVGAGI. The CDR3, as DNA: TGTGCCAGCAGTTACTCGGAGGGCACGAACACTGAAGCTTTCTTT. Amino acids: CASSYSEGTNTEAFF.

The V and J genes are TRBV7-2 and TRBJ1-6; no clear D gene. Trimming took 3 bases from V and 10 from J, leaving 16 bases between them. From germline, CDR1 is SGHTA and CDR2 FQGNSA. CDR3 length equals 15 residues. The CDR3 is CASSFSWVLGSPLHF. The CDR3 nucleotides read TGTGCCAGCAGCTTTTCATGGGTTTTGGGATCACCCCTCCACTTT.

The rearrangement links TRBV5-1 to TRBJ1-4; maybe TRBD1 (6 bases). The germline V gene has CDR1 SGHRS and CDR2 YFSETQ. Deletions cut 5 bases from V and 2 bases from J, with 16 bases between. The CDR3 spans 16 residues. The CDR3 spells CASSRNTGRTNEKLFF. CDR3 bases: TGCGCCAGCAGTCGGAATACAGGGAGGACTAATGAAAAACTGTTTTTT.

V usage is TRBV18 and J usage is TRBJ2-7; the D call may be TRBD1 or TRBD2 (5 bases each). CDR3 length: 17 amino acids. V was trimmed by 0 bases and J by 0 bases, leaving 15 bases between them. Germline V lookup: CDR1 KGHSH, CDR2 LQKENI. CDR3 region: CASSPPGQLVSSYEQYF. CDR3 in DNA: TGTGCCAGCTCACCACCCGGACAACTAGTAAGCTCCTACGAGCAGTACTTC.

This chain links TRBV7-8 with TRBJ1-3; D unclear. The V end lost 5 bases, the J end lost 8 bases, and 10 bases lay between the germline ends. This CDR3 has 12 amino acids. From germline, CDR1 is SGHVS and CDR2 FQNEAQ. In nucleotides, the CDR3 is TGTGCCAGCAGCCCCCAGAGGGACACCATATATTTT. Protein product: CASSPQRDTIYF. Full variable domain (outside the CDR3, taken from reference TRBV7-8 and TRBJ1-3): GAGVSQSPRYKVAKRGQDVALRCDPISGHVSLFWYQQALGQGPEFLTYFQNEAQLDKSGLPSDRFFAERPEGSVSTLKIQRTQQEDSAVYLCASSPQRDTIYFGEGSWLTVV.

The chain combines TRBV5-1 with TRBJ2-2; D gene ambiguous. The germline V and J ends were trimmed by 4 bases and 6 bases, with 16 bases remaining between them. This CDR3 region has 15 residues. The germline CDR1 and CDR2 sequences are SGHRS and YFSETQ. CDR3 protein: CASSPVRLVAGELFF. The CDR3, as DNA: TGCGCCAGCAGCCCCGTTAGGCTGGTCGCCGGGGAGCTGTTTTTT. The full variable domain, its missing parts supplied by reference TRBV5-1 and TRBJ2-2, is KAGVTQTPRYLIKTRGQQVTLSCSPISGHRSVSWYQQTPGQGLQFLFEYFSETQRNKGNFPGRFSGRQFSNSRSEMNVSTLELGDSALYLCASSPVRLVAGELFFGEGSRLTVL.

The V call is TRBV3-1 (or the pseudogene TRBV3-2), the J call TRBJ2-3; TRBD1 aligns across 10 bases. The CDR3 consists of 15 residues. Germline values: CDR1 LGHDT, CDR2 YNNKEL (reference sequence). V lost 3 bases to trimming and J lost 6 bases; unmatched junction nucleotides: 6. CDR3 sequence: CASSHPGQGGDTQYF. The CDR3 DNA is TGTGCCAGCAGCCACCCCGGACAGGGGGGGGATACGCAGTATTTT.

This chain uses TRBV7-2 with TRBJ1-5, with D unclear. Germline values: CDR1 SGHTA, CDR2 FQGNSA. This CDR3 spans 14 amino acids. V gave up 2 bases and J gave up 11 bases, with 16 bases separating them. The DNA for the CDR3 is TGTGCCAGCAGCTTAACGCAGACCTCATTAGCCCAGCATTTT. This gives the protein CASSLTQTSLAQHF.

CDR3 DNA: TGTGCCAGCAATAATTATCCGGATTCACCCCTCCACTTT. Translation gives CASNNYPDSPLHF. The rearrangement joins TRBV2 to TRBJ1-6, with D hard to call. Trimming left V 7 bases short and J 8 bases short, with 12 bases between. The CDR3 runs 13 residues. Germline values: CDR1 SNHLY, CDR2 FYNNEI. The full variable domain, with the rest looked up from reference TRBV2 and TRBJ1-6, is EPEVTQTPSHQVTQMGQEVILRCVPISNHLYFYWYRQILGQKVEFLVSFYNNEISEKSEIFDDQFSVERPDGSNFTLKIRSTKLEDSAMYFCASNNYPDSPLHFGNGTRLTVT.

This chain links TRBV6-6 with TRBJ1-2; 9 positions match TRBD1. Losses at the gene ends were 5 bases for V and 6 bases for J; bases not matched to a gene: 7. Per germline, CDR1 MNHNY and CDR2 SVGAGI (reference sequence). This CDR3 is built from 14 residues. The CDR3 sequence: CASSTTGGVDGYTF. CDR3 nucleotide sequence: TGTGCCAGCAGTACCACAGGGGGCGTGGATGGCTACACCTTC.

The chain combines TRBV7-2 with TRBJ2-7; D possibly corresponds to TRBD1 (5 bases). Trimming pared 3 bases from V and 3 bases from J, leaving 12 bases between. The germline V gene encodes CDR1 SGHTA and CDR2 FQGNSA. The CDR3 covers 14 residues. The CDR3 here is CASSFDQGIYEQYF. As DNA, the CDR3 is TGTGCCAGCAGCTTTGATCAGGGAATCTACGAGCAGTACTTC. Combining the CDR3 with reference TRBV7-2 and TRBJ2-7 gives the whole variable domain GAGVSQSPSNKVTEKGKDVELRCDPISGHTALYWYRQSLGQGLEFLIYFQGNSAPDKSGLPSDRFSAERTGGSVSTLTIQRTQQEDSAVYLCASSFDQGIYEQYFGPGTRLTVT.

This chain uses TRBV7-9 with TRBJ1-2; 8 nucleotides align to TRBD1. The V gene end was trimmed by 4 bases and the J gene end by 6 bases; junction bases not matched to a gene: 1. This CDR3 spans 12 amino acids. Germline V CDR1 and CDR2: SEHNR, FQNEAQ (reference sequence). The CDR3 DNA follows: TGTGCCAGCAGCTGGGACAGGCATGGCTACACCTTC. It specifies CASSWDRHGYTF. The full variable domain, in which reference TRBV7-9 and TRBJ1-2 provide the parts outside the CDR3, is DTGVSQNPRHKITKRGQNVTFRCDPISEHNRLYWYRQTLGQGPEFLTYFQNEAQLEKSRLLSDRFSAERPKGSFSTLEIQRTEQGDSAMYLCASSWDRHGYTFGSGTRLTVV.

The CDR3 is CASSLGGGGNTEAFF. CDR3 nucleotides: TGTGCCAGCAGTTTAGGCGGAGGGGGGAACACTGAAGCTTTCTTT. The chain combines TRBV28 with TRBJ1-1; TRBD1 might be the D (6 bases). V lost 2 bases and J 1 base, leaving 11 bases between the germline ends. CDR3 length: 15 amino acids. The V gene's germline CDR1 is MDHEN and CDR2 SYDVKM. Variable domain in full (rest from reference TRBV28 and TRBJ1-1): DVKVTQSSRYLVKRTGEKVFLECVQDMDHENMFWYRQDPGLGLRLIYFSYDVKMKEKGDIPEGYSVSREKKERFSLILESASTNQTSMYLCASSLGGGGNTEAFFGQGTRLTVV.

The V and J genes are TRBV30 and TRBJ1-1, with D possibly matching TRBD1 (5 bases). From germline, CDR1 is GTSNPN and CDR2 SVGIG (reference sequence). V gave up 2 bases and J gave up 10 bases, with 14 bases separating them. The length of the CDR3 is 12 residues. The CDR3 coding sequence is TGTGCCTGGAGTACAGGAGACCGCTTAGCTTTCTTT. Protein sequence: CAWSTGDRLAFF. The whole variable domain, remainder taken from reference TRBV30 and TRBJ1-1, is SQTIHQWPATLVQPVGSPLSLECTVEGTSNPNLYWYRQAAGRGLQLLFYSVGIGQISSEVPQNLSASRPQDRQFILSSKKLLLSDSGFYLCAWSTGDRLAFFGQGTRLTVV.

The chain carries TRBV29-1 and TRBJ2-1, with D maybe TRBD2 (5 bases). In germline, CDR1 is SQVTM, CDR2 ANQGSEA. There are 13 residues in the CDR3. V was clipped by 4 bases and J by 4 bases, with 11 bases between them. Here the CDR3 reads CSVVSGLYNEQFF. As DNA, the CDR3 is TGCAGCGTTGTAAGCGGATTATACAATGAGCAGTTCTTC.

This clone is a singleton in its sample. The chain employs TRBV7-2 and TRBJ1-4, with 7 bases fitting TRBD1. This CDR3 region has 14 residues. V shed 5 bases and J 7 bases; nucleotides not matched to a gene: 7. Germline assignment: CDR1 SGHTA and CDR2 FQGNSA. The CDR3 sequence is CASSEGAIGEKLFF. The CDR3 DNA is TGTGCCAGCAGCGAGGGGGCGATCGGTGAAAAACTGTTTTTT.

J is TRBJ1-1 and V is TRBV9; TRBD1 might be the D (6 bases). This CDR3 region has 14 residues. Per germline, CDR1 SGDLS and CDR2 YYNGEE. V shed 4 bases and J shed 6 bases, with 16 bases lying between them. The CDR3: CASSTRSGASEAFF. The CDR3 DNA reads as TGTGCCAGCAGCACGCGATCAGGGGCATCTGAAGCTTTCTTT. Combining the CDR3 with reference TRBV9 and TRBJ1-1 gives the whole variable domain DSGVTQTPKHLITATGQRVTLRCSPRSGDLSVYWYQQSLDQGLQFLIQYYNGEERAKGNILERFSAQQFPDLHSELNLSSLELGDSALYFCASSTRSGASEAFFGQGTRLTVV.

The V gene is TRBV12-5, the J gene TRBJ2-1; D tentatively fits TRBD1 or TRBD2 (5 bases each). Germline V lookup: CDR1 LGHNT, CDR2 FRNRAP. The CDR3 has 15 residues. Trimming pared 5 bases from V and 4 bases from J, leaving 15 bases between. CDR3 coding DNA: TGTGCTAGTGGTCAAGGGTTCGGGACGTACAATGAGCAGTTCTTC. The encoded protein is CASGQGFGTYNEQFF.

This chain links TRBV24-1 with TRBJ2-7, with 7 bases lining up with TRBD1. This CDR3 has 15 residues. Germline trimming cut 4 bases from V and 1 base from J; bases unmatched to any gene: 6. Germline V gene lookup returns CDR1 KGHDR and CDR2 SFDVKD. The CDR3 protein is CATSDPGQPSYEQYF. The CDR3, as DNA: TGTGCCACCAGTGACCCGGGACAGCCATCCTACGAGCAGTACTTC.

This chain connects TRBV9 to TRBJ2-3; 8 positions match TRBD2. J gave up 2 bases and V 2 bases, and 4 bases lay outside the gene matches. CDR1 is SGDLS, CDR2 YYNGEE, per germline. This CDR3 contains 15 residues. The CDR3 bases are TGTGCCAGCAGCGTTGGCGGGGGGCTCACAGATACGCAGTATTTT. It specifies CASSVGGGLTDTQYF.